The sequence of this T cell receptor (beta chain) was determined in a study of molecular identifiers for immune sequencing clone quantification. The CDR3 length is 14 residues. From germline, CDR1 is LGHDT and CDR2 YNNKEL (reference sequence). V lost 3 bases and J lost 8; bases outside the gene matches: 7. TCRdb re-called the PCR reads with MiXCR, one entry per CDR3 protein. The repertoire holds 460,000 or so distinct CDR3 sequences, with approximately 25% as singletons. Material: naive CD8+ T cells from blood, with Jurkat cell RNA spiked in. Subset specified: FACS-sorted CD8+CD4-CCR7+CD45RA+ naive T cells. This sequence joins TRBV3-1 and TRBJ2-1, with TRBD1 identical over 7 bases. This sequence was found in a human donor in good health. Some libraries in this study had Jurkat cell RNA spiked in. DNA for the CDR3: TGTGCCAGCAGCCAGGAGAACAGGGGTTATGAGCAGTTCTTC. Translated: CASSQENRGYEQFF.